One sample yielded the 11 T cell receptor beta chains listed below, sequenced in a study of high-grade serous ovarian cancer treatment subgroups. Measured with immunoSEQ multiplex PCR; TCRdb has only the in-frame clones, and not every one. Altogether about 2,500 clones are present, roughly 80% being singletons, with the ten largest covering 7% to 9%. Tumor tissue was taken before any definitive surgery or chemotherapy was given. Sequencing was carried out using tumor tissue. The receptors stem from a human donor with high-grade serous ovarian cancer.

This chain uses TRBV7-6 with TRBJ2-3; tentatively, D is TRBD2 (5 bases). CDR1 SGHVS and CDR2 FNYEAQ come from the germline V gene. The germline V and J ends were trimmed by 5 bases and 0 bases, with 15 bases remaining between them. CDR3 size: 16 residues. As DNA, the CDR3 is TGTGCCAGCAGCCCACGGACTGTCTCTAGCACAGATACGCAGTATTTT. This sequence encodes CASSPRTVSSTDTQYF.

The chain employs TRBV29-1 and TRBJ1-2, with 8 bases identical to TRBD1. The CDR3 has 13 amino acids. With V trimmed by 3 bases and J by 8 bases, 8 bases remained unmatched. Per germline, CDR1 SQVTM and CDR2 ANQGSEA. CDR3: CSVEVRPGGGYTF. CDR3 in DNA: TGCAGCGTTGAGGTCAGGCCAGGGGGCGGCTACACCTTC.

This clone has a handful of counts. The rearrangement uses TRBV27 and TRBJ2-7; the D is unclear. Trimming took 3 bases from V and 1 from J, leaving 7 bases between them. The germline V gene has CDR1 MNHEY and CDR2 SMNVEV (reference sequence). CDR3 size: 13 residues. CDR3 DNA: TGTGCCAGCAGTTTTTTGGGTTCCTACGAGCAGTACTTC. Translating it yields CASSFLGSYEQYF.

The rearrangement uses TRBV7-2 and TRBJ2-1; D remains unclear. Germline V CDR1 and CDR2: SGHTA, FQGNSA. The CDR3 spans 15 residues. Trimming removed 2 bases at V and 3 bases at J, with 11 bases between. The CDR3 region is CASSLLTGSYNEQFF. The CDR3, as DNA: TGTGCCAGCAGCTTACTAACTGGAAGCTACAATGAGCAGTTCTTC.

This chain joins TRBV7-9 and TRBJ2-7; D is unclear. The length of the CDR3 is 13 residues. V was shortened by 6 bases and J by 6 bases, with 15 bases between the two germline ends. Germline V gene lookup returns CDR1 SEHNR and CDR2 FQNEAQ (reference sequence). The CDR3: CASSRDIISEQYF. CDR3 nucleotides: TGTGCCAGCAGTCGCGACATTATAAGCGAGCAGTACTTC.

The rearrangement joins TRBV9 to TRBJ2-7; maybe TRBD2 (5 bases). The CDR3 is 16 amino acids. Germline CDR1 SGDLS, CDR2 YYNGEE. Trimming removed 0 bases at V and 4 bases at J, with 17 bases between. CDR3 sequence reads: CASSVVPSAGGYEQYF. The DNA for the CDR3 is TGTGCCAGCAGCGTAGTCCCCTCCGCGGGTGGGTACGAGCAGTACTTC.

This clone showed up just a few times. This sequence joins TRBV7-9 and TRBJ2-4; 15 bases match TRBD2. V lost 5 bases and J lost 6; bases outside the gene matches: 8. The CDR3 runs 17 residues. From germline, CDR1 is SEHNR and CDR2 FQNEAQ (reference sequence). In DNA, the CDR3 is TGTGCCAGCAGCCCGAGGACTAGCGGGGGGGCTGGAAACATTCAGTACTTC. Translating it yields CASSPRTSGGAGNIQYF. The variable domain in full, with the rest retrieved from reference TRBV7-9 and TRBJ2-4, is DTGVSQNPRHKITKRGQNVTFRCDPISEHNRLYWYRQTLGQGPEFLTYFQNEAQLEKSRLLSDRFSAERPKGSFSTLEIQRTEQGDSAMYLCASSPRTSGGAGNIQYFGAGTRLSVL.

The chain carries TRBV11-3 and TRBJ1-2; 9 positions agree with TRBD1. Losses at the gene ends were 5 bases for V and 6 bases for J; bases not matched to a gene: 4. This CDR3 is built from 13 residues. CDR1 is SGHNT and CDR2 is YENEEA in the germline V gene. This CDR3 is CASSHGTGNGYTF. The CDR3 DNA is TGTGCCAGCAGCCACGGGACAGGGAATGGCTACACCTTC.

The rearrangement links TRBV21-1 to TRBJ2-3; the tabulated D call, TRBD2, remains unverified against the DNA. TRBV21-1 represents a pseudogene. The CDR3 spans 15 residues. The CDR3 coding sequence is TGTGCCAGCAGCCCTCGGGGGAGCGAAGGGGATACGCAGTATTTT. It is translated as CASSPRGSEGDTQYF.

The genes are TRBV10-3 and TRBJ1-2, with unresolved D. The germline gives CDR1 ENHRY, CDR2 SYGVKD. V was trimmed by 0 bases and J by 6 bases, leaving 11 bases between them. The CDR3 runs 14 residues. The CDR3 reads CAISESAGLNGYTF. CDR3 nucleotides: TGTGCCATCAGTGAGTCGGCAGGTTTAAATGGCTACACCTTC.

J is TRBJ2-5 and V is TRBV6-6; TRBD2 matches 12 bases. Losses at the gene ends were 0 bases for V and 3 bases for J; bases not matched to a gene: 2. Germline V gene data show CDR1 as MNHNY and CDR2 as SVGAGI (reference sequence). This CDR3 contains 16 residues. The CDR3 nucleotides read TGTGCCAGCAGTTACTCGGCTAGCGGGGGGGAAGAGACCCAGTACTTC. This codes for CASSYSASGGEETQYF.